The sequence of this T cell receptor beta chain was determined in a study of T cells in Graves' hyperthyroidism and ophthalmopathy. V was clipped by 7 bases and J by 4 bases; unmatched bases: 14. This CDR3 is built from 16 residues. RNA transcripts provided the source from which TCR beta CDR3 regions were amplified. The TCR CDR3 first-round RT-PCR relied on the HTBI primer set. TCRdb used MiXCR to reprocess the multiplex PCR reads, holding one entry per CDR3 protein. This sample has a few hundred thousand distinct CDR3 sequences, with about a sixth found just once. Sequenced: blood. The rearrangement joins TRBV12-3 or TRBV12-4 to TRBJ2-7, with 9 bases that match TRBD2. The source of this sequence is a woman aged 30 to 39 with Graves' hyperthyroidism. CDR3 nucleotides: TGTGCCAGCAACTTCGCGGGAGGGCCTGGTGGGTACGAGCAGTACTTC. Amino acid sequence: CASNFAGGPGGYEQYF.